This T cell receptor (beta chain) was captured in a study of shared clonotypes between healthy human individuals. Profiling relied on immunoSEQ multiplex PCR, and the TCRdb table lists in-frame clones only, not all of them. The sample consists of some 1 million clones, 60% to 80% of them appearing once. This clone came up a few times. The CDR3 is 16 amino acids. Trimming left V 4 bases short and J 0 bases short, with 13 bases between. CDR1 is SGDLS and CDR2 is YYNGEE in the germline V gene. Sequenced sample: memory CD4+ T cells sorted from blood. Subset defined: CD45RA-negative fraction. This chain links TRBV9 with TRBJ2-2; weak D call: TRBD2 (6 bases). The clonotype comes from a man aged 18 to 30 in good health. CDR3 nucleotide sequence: TGTGCCAGCAGCCCCAATATAGCGGCGAACACCGGGGAGCTGTTTTTT. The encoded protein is CASSPNIAANTGELFF.